The T cell receptor beta chain under discussion was sequenced for a study of technical replicates of blood from several donors. Germline values: CDR1 SGHNT, CDR2 YENEEA. CDR3 length: 14 residues. V dropped 1 base and J dropped 7; count of bases not matched to a gene: 4. Assay used: immunoSEQ multiplex PCR; TCRdb lists only in-frame clones, some missing. The table lists tens of thousands of clones, roughly 92% of them singletons. The chain uses TRBV11-3 and TRBJ2-1; the match to TRBD2 covers 7 bases. The receptor's source is a human donor in good health. Specimen: T cells isolated from PBMCs. The CDR3 loop is CASSLAGLLNEQFF. CDR3 coding DNA: TGTGCCAGCAGCTTAGCGGGACTACTAAATGAGCAGTTCTTC.